Shown below are 12 T cell receptor beta chains from a single sample sequenced in a study of shared T cell receptors in the human thymus. TCRdb keeps only in-frame clones here, not all; method: immunoSEQ multiplex PCR. The table includes about 380,000 clones, more than 85% detected once. The sequenced sample was thymocytes. The receptors were gathered from a human donor.

The chain couples TRBV28 to TRBJ2-3; 10 nucleotides align to TRBD2. V lost 6 bases and J lost 2; bases outside the gene matches: 14. CDR1 and CDR2 from the germline V gene are MDHEN and SYDVKM. CDR3 length equals 18 residues. The CDR3 coding sequence is TGTGCCAGCAGCCCCCCAAGGACTAGCGGTGGAGCCACAGATACGCAGTATTTT. This encodes CASSPPRTSGGATDTQYF.

V and J are TRBV28 and TRBJ2-1; 9 bases are a match to TRBD1. Looked up from germline, CDR1 is MDHEN and CDR2 is SYDVKM. This CDR3 has 16 residues. After removal of 5 bases from V and 4 bases from J, the junction contained 9 bases not matched to a gene. The CDR3 DNA reads TGTGCCAGCAGTCAGACAGACAGGGGGGAATACAATGAGCAGTTCTTC. Encoded protein: CASSQTDRGEYNEQFF.

J is TRBJ2-3 and V is TRBV27, with 13 bases identical to TRBD2. This CDR3 spans 18 amino acids. V lost 2 bases, J lost 5 bases, and 10 bases stayed unmatched. CDR1 and CDR2 (germline): MNHEY, SMNVEV (reference sequence). The CDR3, as DNA: TGTGCCAGCAGTTTAACCCCGGGACTAGCGGGATCGGGAGATACGCAGTATTTT. It codes for CASSLTPGLAGSGDTQYF.

The rearrangement links TRBV7-9 to TRBJ2-1; TRBD1 agrees at 7 bases. The CDR3 length is 14 residues. With 5 bases clipped from V and 5 bases from J, the junction kept 6 bases outside the gene matches. Germline V gene sequence: CDR1 SEHNR, CDR2 FQNEAQ (reference sequence). The CDR3 DNA reads TGTGCCAGCAGCAACCGGGACAGACACAATGAGCAGTTCTTC. As protein: CASSNRDRHNEQFF.

V is TRBV6-5 and J is TRBJ2-1; a weak D match, TRBD2 (5 bases). Per the germline V gene, CDR1 is MNHEY and CDR2 is SVGAGI. The CDR3 length is 15 residues. Trimming removed 6 bases at V and 0 bases at J, with 12 bases between. The CDR3 region has the DNA TGTGCCAGCAGGGCTAGCCCCCTCTCCTACAATGAGCAGTTCTTC. Protein: CASRASPLSYNEQFF.

The chain links TRBV30 to TRBJ1-1, with D unresolved. Germline V gene lookup returns CDR1 GTSNPN and CDR2 SVGIG (reference sequence). V lost 4 bases and J lost 0, with 9 bases in between. The CDR3 contains 13 residues. The chain's CDR3 is CAWTTRMNTEAFF. In nucleotides, the CDR3 is TGTGCCTGGACTACGCGCATGAACACTGAAGCTTTCTTT.

The genes are TRBV5-1 and TRBJ2-7; tentative D call: TRBD1 (5 bases). Germline CDR1 reads SGHRS; CDR2 reads YFSETQ. There are 12 residues in the CDR3. Trimming pared 4 bases from V and 6 bases from J, leaving 11 bases between. The CDR3 sequence is CASSLDRSEQYF. The CDR3 DNA reads as TGCGCCAGCAGCCTAGACAGAAGCGAGCAGTACTTC.

V is TRBV4-3 and J is TRBJ1-5; D is ambiguous. CDR1 and CDR2 from the germline V gene are LGHNA and YSLEER. Between the trimmed V and J ends, which lost 1 base and 3 bases, there was a span of 13 bases. The CDR3 is 16 amino acids. The CDR3 here is CASSQVVDGNNQPQHF. In DNA form, the CDR3 reads TGCGCCAGCAGCCAAGTGGTCGATGGTAACAATCAGCCCCAGCATTTT.

V is TRBV4-1 and J is TRBJ2-1; 7 nucleotides match TRBD1. The CDR3 consists of 20 residues. Germline values: CDR1 MGHRA, CDR2 YSYEKL. V trimming: 2 bases; J trimming: 7 bases; junction bases outside the gene matches: 23. The CDR3 protein is CASSQPTERTGSRSENEQFF. The CDR3 nucleotides are TGCGCCAGCAGCCAACCAACGGAAAGGACAGGTAGCCGAAGCGAAAATGAGCAGTTCTTC.

This chain joins TRBV10-2 and TRBJ1-1; D gene uncertain. The CDR3 extends over 13 amino acids. The germline CDR1 and CDR2 sequences are WSHSY and SAAADI. Between the trimmed V and J ends, which lost 6 bases and 3 bases, there was a span of 11 bases. The CDR3 nucleotides read TGCGCCAGCAGAGACTCATGGTACACTGAAGCTTTCTTT. It is translated as CASRDSWYTEAFF.

J is TRBJ1-2 and V is TRBV7-8; 7 nucleotides agree with TRBD1. Trimming took 4 bases from V and 4 from J; bases not matched to a gene: 0. This CDR3 has 12 residues. Germline V gives CDR1 SGHVS, CDR2 FQNEAQ. In DNA form, the CDR3 reads TGTGCCAGCAGCTGGGACAGCTATGGCTACACCTTC. It encodes CASSWDSYGYTF.

The V and J genes are TRBV6-4 and TRBJ2-1, with TRBD2 matching 7 bases. V was pared by 4 bases and J by 2 bases, with 8 bases of the junction left unmatched. From germline, CDR1 is MRHNA and CDR2 SNTAGT. The CDR3 contains 16 residues. CDR3 region: CASSVSPSGAYNEQFF. CDR3 nucleotide sequence: TGTGCCAGCAGTGTATCGCCTAGCGGTGCCTACAATGAGCAGTTCTTC.